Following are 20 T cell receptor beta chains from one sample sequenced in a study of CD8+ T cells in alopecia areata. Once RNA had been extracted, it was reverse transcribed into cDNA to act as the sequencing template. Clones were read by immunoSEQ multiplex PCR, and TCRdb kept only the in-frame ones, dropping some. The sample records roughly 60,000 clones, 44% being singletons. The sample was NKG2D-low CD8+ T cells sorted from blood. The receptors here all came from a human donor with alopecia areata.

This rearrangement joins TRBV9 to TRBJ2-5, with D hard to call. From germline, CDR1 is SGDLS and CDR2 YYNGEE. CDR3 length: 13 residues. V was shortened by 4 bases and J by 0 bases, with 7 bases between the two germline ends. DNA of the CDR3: TGTGCCAGCAGCAGAGGTTACCAAGAGACCCAGTACTTC. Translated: CASSRGYQETQYF.

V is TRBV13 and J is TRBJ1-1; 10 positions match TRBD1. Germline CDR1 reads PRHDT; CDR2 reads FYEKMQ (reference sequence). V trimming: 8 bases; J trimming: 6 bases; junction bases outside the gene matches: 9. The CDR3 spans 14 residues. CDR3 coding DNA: TGTGCCAGCGGGCGGGGACAGGGGTTCCCTGAAGCTTTCTTT. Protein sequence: CASGRGQGFPEAFF.

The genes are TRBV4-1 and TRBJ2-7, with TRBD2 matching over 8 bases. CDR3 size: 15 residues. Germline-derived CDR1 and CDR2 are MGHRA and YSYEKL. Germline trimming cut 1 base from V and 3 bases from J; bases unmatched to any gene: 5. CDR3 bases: TGCGCCAGCAGCCAAGGTGCCGGGGGGGGCTACGAGCAGTACTTC. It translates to CASSQGAGGGYEQYF.

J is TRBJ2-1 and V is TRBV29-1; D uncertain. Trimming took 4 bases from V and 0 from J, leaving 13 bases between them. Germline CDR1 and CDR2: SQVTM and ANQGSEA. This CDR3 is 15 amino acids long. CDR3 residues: CSVGNVRSSYNEQFF. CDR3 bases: TGCAGCGTTGGAAACGTCCGGAGCTCCTACAATGAGCAGTTCTTC.

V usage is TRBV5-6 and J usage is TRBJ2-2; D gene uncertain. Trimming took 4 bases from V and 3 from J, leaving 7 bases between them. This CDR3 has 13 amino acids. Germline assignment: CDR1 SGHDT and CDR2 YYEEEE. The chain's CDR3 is CASSTSYTGELFF. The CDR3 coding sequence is TGTGCCAGCAGCACTTCATACACCGGGGAGCTGTTTTTT.

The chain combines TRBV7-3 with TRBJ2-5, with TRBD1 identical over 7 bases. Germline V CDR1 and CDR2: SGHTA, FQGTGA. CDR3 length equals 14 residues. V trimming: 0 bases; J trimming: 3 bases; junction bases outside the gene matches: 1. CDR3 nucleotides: TGTGCCAGCAGCTTAACAGGGGGCAAAGAGACCCAGTACTTC. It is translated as CASSLTGGKETQYF. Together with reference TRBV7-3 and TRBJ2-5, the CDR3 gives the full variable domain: GAGVSQTPSNKVTEKGKYVELRCDPISGHTALYWYRQSLGQGPEFLIYFQGTGAADDSGLPNDRFFAVRPEGSVSTLKIQRTERGDSAVYLCASSLTGGKETQYFGPGTRLLVL.

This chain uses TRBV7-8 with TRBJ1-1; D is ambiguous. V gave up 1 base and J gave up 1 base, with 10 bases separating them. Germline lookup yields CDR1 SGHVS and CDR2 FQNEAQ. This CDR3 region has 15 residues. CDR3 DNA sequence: TGTGCCAGCAGCTTAGGAAGGGCGGGGAACACTGAAGCTTTCTTT. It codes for CASSLGRAGNTEAFF.

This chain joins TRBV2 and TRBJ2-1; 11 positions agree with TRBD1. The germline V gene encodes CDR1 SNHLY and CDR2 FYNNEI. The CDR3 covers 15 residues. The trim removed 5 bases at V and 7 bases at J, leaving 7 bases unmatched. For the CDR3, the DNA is TGTGCCAGCAGTTCCGGGACAGGGGGGATAAATGAGCAGTTCTTC. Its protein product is CASSSGTGGINEQFF.

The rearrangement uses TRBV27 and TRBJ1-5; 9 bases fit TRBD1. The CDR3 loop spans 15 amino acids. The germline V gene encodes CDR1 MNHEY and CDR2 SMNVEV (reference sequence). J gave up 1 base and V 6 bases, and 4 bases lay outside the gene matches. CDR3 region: CASRTGGRSNQPQHF. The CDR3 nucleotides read TGTGCCAGCAGGACAGGGGGAAGGAGCAATCAGCCCCAGCATTTT.

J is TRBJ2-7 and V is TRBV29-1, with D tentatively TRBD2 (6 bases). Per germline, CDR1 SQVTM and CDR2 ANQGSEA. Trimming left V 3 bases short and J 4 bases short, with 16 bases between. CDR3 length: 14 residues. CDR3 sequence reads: CSVDYNGRGYEQYF. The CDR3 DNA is TGCAGCGTTGATTATAACGGGAGAGGATACGAGCAGTACTTC.

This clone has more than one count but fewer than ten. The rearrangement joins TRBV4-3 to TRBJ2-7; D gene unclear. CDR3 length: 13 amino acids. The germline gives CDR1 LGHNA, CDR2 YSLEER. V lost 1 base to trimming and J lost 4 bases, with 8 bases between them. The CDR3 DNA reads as TGCGCCAGCAGCCAAGCCGTCGGTTACGAGCAGTACTTC. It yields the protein CASSQAVGYEQYF.

The CDR3 reads CSVSAALGRGDEKLFF. The DNA of the CDR3 is TGCAGCGTGTCAGCCGCCCTAGGCAGGGGGGATGAAAAACTGTTTTTT. The gene calls are TRBV29-1 and TRBJ1-4, with TRBD1 matching 7 bases. Germline CDR1 is SQVTM and CDR2 is ANQGSEA. The CDR3 is 16 amino acids. Trimming cost V 6 bases and J 6 bases; bases outside gene matches: 16.

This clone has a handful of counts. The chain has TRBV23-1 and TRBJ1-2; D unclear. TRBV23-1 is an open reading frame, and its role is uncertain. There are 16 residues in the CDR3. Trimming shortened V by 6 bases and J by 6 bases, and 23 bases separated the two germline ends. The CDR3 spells CASSRPGRCLPNGYTF. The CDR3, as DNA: TGCGCCAGCAGCCGCCCCGGGAGGTGCCTCCCTAATGGCTACACCTTC.

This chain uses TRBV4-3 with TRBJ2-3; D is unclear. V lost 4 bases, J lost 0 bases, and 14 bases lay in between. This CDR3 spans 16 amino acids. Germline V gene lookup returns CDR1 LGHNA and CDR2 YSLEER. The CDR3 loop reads CASSPQGQESTDTQYF. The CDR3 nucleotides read TGCGCCAGCAGCCCCCAAGGGCAGGAGAGCACAGATACGCAGTATTTT.

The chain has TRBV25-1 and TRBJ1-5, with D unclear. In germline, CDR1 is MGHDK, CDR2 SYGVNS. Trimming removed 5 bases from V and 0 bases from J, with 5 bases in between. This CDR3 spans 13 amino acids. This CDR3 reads CASSMNSNQPQHF. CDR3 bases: TGTGCCAGCAGTATGAATAGCAATCAGCCCCAGCATTTT.

CDR3 sequence (DNA): TGTGCCTGGAGTGGCGGGAGTAACAATGAGCAGTTCTTC. The encoded protein is CAWSGGSNNEQFF. The chain recombines TRBV30 with TRBJ2-1; TRBD2 matches 7 bases. The germline V gene encodes CDR1 GTSNPN and CDR2 SVGIG (reference sequence). This CDR3 is 13 amino acids long. V shed 1 base, J shed 5 bases, and the junction held 2 bases outside the gene matches.

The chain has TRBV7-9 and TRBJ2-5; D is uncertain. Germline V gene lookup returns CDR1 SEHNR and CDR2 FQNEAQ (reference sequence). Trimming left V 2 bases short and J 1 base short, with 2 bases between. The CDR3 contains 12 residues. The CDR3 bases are TGTGCCAGCAGCTTATTCCAAGAGACCCAGTACTTC. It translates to CASSLFQETQYF.

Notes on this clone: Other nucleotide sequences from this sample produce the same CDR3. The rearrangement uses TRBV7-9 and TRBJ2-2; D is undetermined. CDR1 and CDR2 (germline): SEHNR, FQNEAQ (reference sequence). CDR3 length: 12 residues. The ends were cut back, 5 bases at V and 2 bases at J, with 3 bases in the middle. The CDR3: CASSPNTGELFF. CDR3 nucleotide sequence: TGTGCCAGCAGCCCTAACACCGGGGAGCTGTTTTTT.

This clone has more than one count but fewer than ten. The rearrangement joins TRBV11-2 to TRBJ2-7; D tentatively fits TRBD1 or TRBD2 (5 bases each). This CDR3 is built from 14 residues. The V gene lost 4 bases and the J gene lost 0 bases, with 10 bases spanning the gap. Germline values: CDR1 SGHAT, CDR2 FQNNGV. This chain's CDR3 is CASSYGAASYEQYF. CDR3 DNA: TGTGCCAGCAGCTACGGGGCAGCCTCCTACGAGCAGTACTTC.

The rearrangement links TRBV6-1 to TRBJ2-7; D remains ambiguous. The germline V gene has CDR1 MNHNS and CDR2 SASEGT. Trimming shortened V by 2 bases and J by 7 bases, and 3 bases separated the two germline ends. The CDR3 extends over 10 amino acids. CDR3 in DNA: TGTGCCAGCAGTGAAAAGGAGCAGTACTTC. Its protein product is CASSEKEQYF.